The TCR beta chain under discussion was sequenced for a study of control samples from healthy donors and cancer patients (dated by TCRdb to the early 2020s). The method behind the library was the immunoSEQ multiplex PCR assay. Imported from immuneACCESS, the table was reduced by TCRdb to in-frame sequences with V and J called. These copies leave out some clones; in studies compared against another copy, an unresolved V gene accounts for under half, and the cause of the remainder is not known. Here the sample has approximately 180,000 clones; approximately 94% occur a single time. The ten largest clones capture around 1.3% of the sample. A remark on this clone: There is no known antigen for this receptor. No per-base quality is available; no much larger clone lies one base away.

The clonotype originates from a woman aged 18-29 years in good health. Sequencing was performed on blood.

This receptor has the CDR3 CASSEVRTGNSPLHF. The sequence in DNA is TGTGCCAGCAGTGAAGTAAGGACAGGGAACTCACCCCTCCACTTT. The V and J genes are TRBV6-1 and TRBJ1-6; 8 central bases correspond to TRBD1. The CDR3 numbers 15 residues from cysteine through phenylalanine. This entry keeps only the CDR3 DNA: 45 bases, framed from base 1. The germline V gene encodes CDR1 MNHNS and CDR2 SASEGT. Unmatched junction bases come to 6, with V trimmed by 1 base and J by 10 bases.